This T cell receptor beta chain was sequenced during a study of cytomegalovirus exposure and HLA in healthy donors (dated by TCRdb to about 2017). For the study in its entirety: An earlier analysis of 587 of the donors reported about 250 Gb of sequence data and around 120 million unique TCR beta sequences from 150 million to 200 million T cells. About 280 gigabases of sequencing data and tens of millions of unique TCR sequences made up an early release that covered around 640 HLA-typed donors. Of the approximately 400 genotyped donors, around 81% fell in the genetic ancestry cluster associated with self-reported Caucasian donors. The study aimed to test whether cataloging public T cell receptors could reveal signatures of past pathogen exposure. The study profiled the T cell repertoires of under 850 subjects by immunosequencing and related them to cytomegalovirus serostatus. A separate validation cohort of roughly 120 different subjects was used in addition to the approximately 700-subject first cohort. To predict cytomegalovirus infection status, the study brought together high-throughput TCR immunosequencing, statistical association of individual TCRs with disease status, and machine learning. To study patterns of TCR occurrence, a later analysis re-analyzed previously published TCR beta repertoires from 700 or so donors and added high-resolution HLA genotyping. Rather than using new phenotypic data, the later analysis identified candidate immune exposures from TCR beta sequences and from how often those sequences occurred across donors. An earlier analysis of around 540 of the donors applied high-throughput TCR beta sequencing to assess whether each TCR beta V gene segment acted as functional or pseudogenic. Alongside the repertoire data, information on donor age, sex, ethnicity and CMV serostatus was compiled. In a later genetic analysis, genome-wide SNP genotypes for about three fifths of the roughly 670 donors were used, and that subset was treated as a discovery cohort. Every discovery cohort repertoire had been produced on one sequencing platform. HLA typing included class I and class II loci at four-digit resolution. Typing coverage differed by locus: A, B, C, DRB1 and DQB1 were typed in roughly 620-640 donors, DQA1 in roughly 500, DPA1 in 600 to 610, and DPB1 in just under 490. About five DR-DQ haplotypes were handled as single units for association and clustering, since linkage in the cohort was strong. Among 300 to 450 genotyped donors of the cohort, an average of around 240,000 unique TCR beta nucleotide sequences were sequenced per donor, roughly 20% of them non-productive. On the study overall, not on this receptor specifically: According to a later genetic analysis, donors in an Asian-associated ancestry cluster had fewer N-insertions in productive TCRs than the approximately 690-donor mean. Three of the identified cytomegalovirus-associated TCR beta chains were confirmed in vitro to be specific for cytomegalovirus antigens. In a later genetic analysis, a missense DCLRE1C variant was associated with V-gene and J-gene trimming of TCR beta chains, and the association was replicated in an independent cohort. In an earlier analysis of some 540 of the donors, most TCR beta V segments appeared in productive rearrangements about 90% or about 30% of the time, broadly matching IMGT annotations. In this cohort, only TCR beta chains were sequenced, and detectable features were limited by the absence of alpha or paired-chain data. A cluster of highly shared sequence variants was judged likely to be a technical artifact of the sequencing pipeline. Specific HLA alleles were associated with 15,000 to 20,000 TCR beta sequences at a false discovery rate of 0.05 in a later analysis. The earlier analysis of 450 to 700 of the donors excluded 15 to 20 rarely observed V segments, including chromosome 9 orphons, because counts were too low. Linkage disequilibrium might explain the correlated functional status among segregating V segments, but an unknown experimental factor could not be excluded. A further reported finding was that TCR beta sequences accurately predicted the HLA-A and HLA-B alleles for most subjects in the first cohort. In a later analysis, HLA-associated TCR beta chains were found to be more clonally expanded and to have lower generation probabilities than equally common non-associated chains. The study gave a list of 150 to 200 TCR beta chains associated with cytomegalovirus. Strong co-occurrence of HLA alleles, especially DR and DQ, made assigning TCR associations to individual alleles difficult. Cytomegalovirus status was reported to be diagnosed by the classifier with high specificity and sensitivity in both the original and validation cohorts. The 87-base-pair reads could not distinguish some IMGT-functional V segments, including TRBV6-2 and TRBV6-3, so those segments were excluded. It was suggested by the authors that the approach could potentially be generalized to other disease states and immunological phenotypes. In a later analysis, the rate of TCR association differed among HLA loci, with DRB1 alleles having the most associated TCRs and HLA-C alleles having the fewest. A later analysis reported that several top co-occurrence clusters appeared linked to parvovirus B19, influenza, CMV and Epstein-Barr virus. Most CMV-associated TCR beta chains appeared to be HLA-restricted in a later analysis, and the HLA associations seemed to be driven largely by CMV exposure. Most TCR sequences were seen in very few donors, while some public TCRs were found in many individuals. The only immune exposure information available for the cohort was CMV serostatus. HLA typing was unavailable for some donors at each locus, so association tests used only the typed subset. Sequencing depth was assumed to be roughly uniform across donors in the presence/absence analyses, though that assumption may not hold.

Turning to this clone: The clone's antigen remains unknown. No much larger clonotype is one base removed from it; base qualities were not supplied.

Receptors were amplified or captured by the immunoSEQ multiplex PCR assay. For the multiplex PCR, a mixture combining 60 forward primers for TCR Vbeta segments and 13 reverse primers for TCR Jbeta segments was used. A multiplex PCR assay on genomic DNA amplified the CDR3 region of rearranged TCR beta genes. The Illumina HiSeq System was used to sequence the amplified TCR beta libraries as 87-base-pair reads. The source study handled its data this way. A later analysis tallied 80 million to 95 million unique TCR beta chains across the approximately 670 repertoires, and about 10 million of those chains were shared by two or more donors. A nearest-neighbor algorithm error-corrected the raw reads and collapsed the reads into unique sequences, merging closely related sequences to remove PCR and sequencing errors. V, D and J gene segments were assigned by aligning CDR3 sequences to IMGT reference sequences. For a sequence to be retained, a match of at least six nucleotides to both a V gene segment and a J gene segment was required. Rearrangements were classified as productive when the CDR3 lacked stop codons and remained in frame with V and J, and all other rearrangements were classified as non-productive. CDR3 was defined according to IMGT convention as the region running from the second conserved V-encoded cysteine to the conserved J-encoded phenylalanine. The earlier analysis of about 640 of the donors excluded any sequence lacking an unambiguous match to a single V gene segment. An earlier analysis of approximately 590 of the donors classified V segments as functional when productive rearrangements were above 56.7% and as segregating when the standard deviation between donors was above 5%. A statistical classification framework was developed to diagnose cytomegalovirus status using the catalog of TCR beta chain sequences. A later analysis assigned V and J genes by comparing TCR nucleotide sequences with IMGT/GENE-DB human TR gene sequences. The TCRdist pipeline was used in a later analysis to assign CDR3 sequences and most-parsimonious VDJ recombination scenarios. In a later analysis, each TCR beta chain was defined by its CDR3 amino acid sequence together with its V-gene family, and reads without a unique V-gene family were excluded. To address suspected cross-contamination and a sequencing artifact, a later analysis removed 550 to 750 highly shared, low-generation-probability nucleotide sequences. For each public chain, a later analysis derived a clonal expansion index from normalized ranks of inferred template counts within each repertoire. A later analysis computed generation probabilities with a VDJ recombination model fitted to out-of-frame rearrangements, and checked the results against IGoR. In a later analysis, TCR-TCR, TCR-HLA and TCR-CMV co-occurrence was scored with hypergeometric tests, and a repertoire-size bias correction was applied to TCR pairs. To estimate false discovery rates, a later analysis permuted the HLA or CMV assignments 20 times. In a later analysis, co-occurring TCRs were grouped using DBSCAN, and TCRdist sequence similarity was added for clustering within HLA-allele-positive subsets. For co-occurrence clustering, repertoires with fewer than 30,000 or more than 120,000 public chains were excluded, along with roughly five repertoires with anomalous nucleotide sharing. TCRdb took over this immuneACCESS table, retaining in-frame rearrangements with V and J assigned. Such tables are incomplete; in checked studies, under half of the missing clones stem from an unresolved V gene, and the remainder is unexplained. V, J and clone size are those of that table, while D and trimming were read from the DNA. The table for this sample lists about 160,000 clones; 80% to 85% of them were counted only once. Of the sample, under 1% is held by the ten largest clones.

The cohort was made up of hundreds of healthy bone marrow donors. At the time of sampling, all cohort members were nominally healthy, though unrecorded immune exposures were likely present. The donor tested CMV seropositive, placing the donor among the approximately 290 seropositive members of the cohort. A peripheral blood sample was collected from each donor, and TCR beta sequencing was performed on peripheral blood mononuclear cells. Genomic DNA extraction from the blood cell samples was performed with the Qiagen DNeasy Blood Extraction Kit. CDR1 and CDR2 (MDHEN, SYDVKM) derive from the germline V gene. Taken from cysteine to phenylalanine, the CDR3 has 14 residues. The sequence is cut down to CDR3 DNA, 42 bases in frame from base 1. Here V drops 5 bases and J drops 1 base, and the junction holds 3 bases not matched to any gene.

Input material: PBMCs. The receptor was isolated from a girl aged 2 to 9 in good health and CMV-seropositive. The rearranged chain carries TRBV28 and TRBJ1-1, and 8 junctional nucleotides match TRBD1. The nucleotides are TGTGCCAGCAGTCGGGACAGGTCGAACACTGAAGCTTTCTTT. It specifies CASSRDRSNTEAFF.